This note documents a single T cell receptor beta chain sequence. Only a few counts were recorded for this clonotype. This receptor's antigen is unknown. No clone much larger than this one lies a single base away; base qualities are absent. V loses 1 base, J loses 7 bases, and the germline ends lie 14 bases apart. The CDR3 contains 15 residues, cysteine and phenylalanine counted. Only CDR3 DNA is held: 45 bases, read in frame from base 1. The germline V gene specifies KGHSH as CDR1 and LQKENI as CDR2. The data were obtained in a study of naive and memory T cell subsets (dated by TCRdb to 2015 to 2018). About the investigation overall: The study applied an open-source, UMI-based TCR alpha and beta sequencing pipeline to sorted naive and memory peripheral blood T cell subsets. IgG serology results and the functional CMV T cell responses were in complete agreement. RNA was DNase-treated and reverse transcribed with TCR constant-region primers, mostly using SuperScript III. The investigation overall reported the following: RNA-based TCR counts may be affected by expression changes linked to T cell activation and differentiation. No ground truth was available to validate the repertoire findings for the naive and memory subsets. Each clonotype was defined as a single alpha or beta chain sequence rather than as a paired alpha/beta receptor. After error correction, only a single occurrence was seen for over 95% of naive TCR sequences, so much steeper abundance distributions were produced than in memory subsets. TCR abundance followed a power law with an exponent that was different for naive and memory subsets but consistent across the three individuals. Gini index rose and Shannon and inverse Simpson diversity fell from naive through CM, EM and EMRA in both CD4 and CD8 cells.

From the second PCR step on, the TCR alpha and beta chain libraries were amplified in separate reactions. Donor CMV status was determined by IFNgamma production from CD4+ T cells after overnight stimulation of fresh PBMCs with CMV viral lysate. CD4 T cells were positively selected with Miltenyi beads, followed by positive selection of CD8 T cells from the CD4-negative fraction. Cells were stained for CD3, CD4, CD8, CD45RA, CD27 and a live/dead dye and were sorted on a BD Aria II into four subsets based on CD45RA and CD27. Effector memory cells were sorted as CD45RA-CD27-, whereas EMRA cells were sorted as CD45RA+CD27-. Blood was obtained from a few healthy volunteers, and the blood from each volunteer was fractionated into CD4 and CD8 T cells and subsequently into four differentiation subsets. Approximately 130 ml of peripheral blood was drawn per donor, and PBMC were isolated by Ficoll-Paque PLUS density-gradient centrifugation. Sorted cells were lysed in RLT buffer, after which RNA was extracted using a Qiagen RNeasy kit and stored at -80 degrees C.

Library preparation was by UMI-ligation and nested PCR. To cover both TRBC1 and TRBC2, the beta constant-region primer consisted of an equimolar mix of two oligonucleotides. T4 RNA ligase 1 ligated a single-stranded oligonucleotide carrying the SP2 primer and a 12-nucleotide UMI to the cDNA 3' end. Four rounds of PCR were used to amplify ligated cDNA, with nested alpha and beta constant-region primers being used together with the SP2 primer. Incubation of the ligation reaction lasted roughly 19-24 hours at 16 degrees C. PCR2 was usually performed as a SYBR Green qPCR and halted at a preset threshold so that over-amplification would not occur. Agencourt AMPure XP magnetic beads were used for all purifications after the first. Libraries were quantified by Qubit and checked on a TapeStation, with a main peak expected near 650 bp. Pooled libraries were sequenced on an Illumina MiSeq with v2 2x251 paired-end kits, typically giving roughly 0.95-2.1 million reads per sample. Libraries were pooled at around 4 nM per sample, and about 4.5-7% PhiX was added to improve cluster recognition. The source study handled its data this way. V and J genes were assigned to Demultiplexor-processed FASTQ reads by Decombinator through tag matching, with a single base-pair mismatch being allowed. Collapsinator used UMIs to correct both sequencing errors and frequency errors arising from PCR heterogeneity. CDR3Translator translated TCRs and extracted CDR3s from the conserved cysteine to the FGXG phenylalanine, flagging non-productive sequences. Repertoires were subsampled to equal numbers of UMI-defined TCRs before Gini, Shannon entropy and inverse Simpson indices were calculated. Within the linear range, a power law was fitted by maximum likelihood to the distributions of clonotype abundance. When run on a single naive CD8 sample, MIGEC and the pipeline yielded similar UMI counts, similar unique TCR numbers and similar clonal distributions. Repertoires were searched for some 7,000 CMV-associated CDR3 sequences compiled from VDJdb and a published dataset. TCRdb applied fastp at Q25 and MiXCR to the public reads, then kept only in-frame beta chains. Rows are combined by CDR3 protein, so each entry shows the most common genes and DNA. The V and J calls were determined by TCRdb, not by the authors. This sample lists under 40,000 distinct CDR3 sequences; about an eighth were detected once. The top ten clonotypes cover around 23% of the sample.

The material sequenced was effector memory CD4+ T cells from blood. The sample's cell subset or site label, in plain terms: effector memory, CD45RA- CD27-. This clonotype was obtained from a human donor in good health. The rearrangement combines TRBV18 with TRBJ2-1; matching of 5 bases hints at TRBD2 as the D gene. The CDR3 has the sequence CASSPRGDFGNEQFF. In nucleotide form, the sequence is TGTGCCAGCTCACCACGGGGAGACTTTGGTAATGAGCAGTTCTTC.